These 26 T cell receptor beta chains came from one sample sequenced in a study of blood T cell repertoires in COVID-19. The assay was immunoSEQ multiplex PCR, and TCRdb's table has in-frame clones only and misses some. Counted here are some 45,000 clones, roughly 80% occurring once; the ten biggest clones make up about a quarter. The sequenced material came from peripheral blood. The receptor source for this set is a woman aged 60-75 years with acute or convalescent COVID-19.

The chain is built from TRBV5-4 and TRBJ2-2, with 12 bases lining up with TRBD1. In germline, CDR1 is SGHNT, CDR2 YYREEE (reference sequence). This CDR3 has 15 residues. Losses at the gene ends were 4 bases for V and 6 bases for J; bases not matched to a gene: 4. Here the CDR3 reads CASSTGQGAPGELFF. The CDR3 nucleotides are TGTGCCAGCAGCACGGGACAGGGGGCCCCCGGGGAGCTGTTTTTT.

For the CDR3, the DNA is TGTGCCAGCAGCTTAACCCCCAGGGATGAGCAGTTCTTC. Translation: CASSLTPRDEQFF. V is TRBV7-3 and J is TRBJ2-1; possible D gene TRBD1, 5 bases. The CDR3 runs to 13 residues. Trimming left V 0 bases short and J 8 bases short, with 8 bases between. Germline loops: CDR1 SGHTA, CDR2 FQGTGA.

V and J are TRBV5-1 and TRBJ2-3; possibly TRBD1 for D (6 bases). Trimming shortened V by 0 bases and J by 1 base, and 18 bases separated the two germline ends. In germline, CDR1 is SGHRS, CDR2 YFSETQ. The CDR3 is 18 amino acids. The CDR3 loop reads CASSLGQGKLVRTDTQYF. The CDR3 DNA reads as TGCGCCAGCAGCTTGGGCCAGGGGAAGTTGGTCCGCACAGATACGCAGTATTTT.

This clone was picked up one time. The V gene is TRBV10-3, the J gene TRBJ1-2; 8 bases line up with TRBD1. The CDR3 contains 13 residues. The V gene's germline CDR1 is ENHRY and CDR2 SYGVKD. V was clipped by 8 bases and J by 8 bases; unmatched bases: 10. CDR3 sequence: CAIYETGEDGYTF. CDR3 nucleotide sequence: TGTGCCATCTATGAGACAGGGGAAGACGGCTACACCTTC.

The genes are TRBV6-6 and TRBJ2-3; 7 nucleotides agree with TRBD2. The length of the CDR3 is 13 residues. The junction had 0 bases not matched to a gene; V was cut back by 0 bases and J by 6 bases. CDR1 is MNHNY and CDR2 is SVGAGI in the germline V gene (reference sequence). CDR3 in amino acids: CASSYSAGDTQYF. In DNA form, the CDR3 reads TGTGCCAGCAGTTACTCAGCGGGGGATACGCAGTATTTT.

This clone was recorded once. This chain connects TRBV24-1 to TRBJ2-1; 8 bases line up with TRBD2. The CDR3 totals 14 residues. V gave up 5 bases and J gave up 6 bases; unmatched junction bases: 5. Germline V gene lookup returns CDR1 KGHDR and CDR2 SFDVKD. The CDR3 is CATSAEAGANEQFF. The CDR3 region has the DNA TGTGCCACCAGTGCCGAAGCGGGGGCCAATGAGCAGTTCTTC.

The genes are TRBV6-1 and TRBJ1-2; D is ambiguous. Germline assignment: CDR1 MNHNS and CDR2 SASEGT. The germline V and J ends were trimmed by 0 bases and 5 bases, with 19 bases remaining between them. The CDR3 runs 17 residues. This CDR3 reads CASSEATWAATLYGYTF. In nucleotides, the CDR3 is TGTGCCAGCAGTGAAGCGACGTGGGCAGCAACCTTATATGGCTACACCTTC.

For the CDR3, the DNA is TGTGCCAGCAGCTTGGACAGGGCATCTGGAAACACCATATATTTT. This encodes CASSLDRASGNTIYF. The chain uses TRBV5-4 and TRBJ1-3, with D perhaps TRBD1 (6 bases). Germline CDR1 SGHNT, CDR2 YYREEE (reference sequence). Trimming removed 0 bases at V and 1 base at J, with 8 bases between. The CDR3 is 15 amino acids.

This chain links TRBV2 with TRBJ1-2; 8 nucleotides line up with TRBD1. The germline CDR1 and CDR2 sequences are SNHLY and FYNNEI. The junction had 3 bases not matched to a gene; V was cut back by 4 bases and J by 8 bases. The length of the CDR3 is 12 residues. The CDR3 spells CASSGTGSGYTF. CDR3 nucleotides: TGTGCCAGCAGTGGGACAGGGAGCGGCTACACCTTC.

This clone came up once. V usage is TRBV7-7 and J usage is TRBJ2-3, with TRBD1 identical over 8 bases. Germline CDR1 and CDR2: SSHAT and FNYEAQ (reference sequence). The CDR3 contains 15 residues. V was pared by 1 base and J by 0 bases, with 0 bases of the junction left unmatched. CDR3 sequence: CASSLGTGSTDTQYF. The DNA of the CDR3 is TGTGCCAGCAGCTTAGGGACAGGGAGCACAGATACGCAGTATTTT. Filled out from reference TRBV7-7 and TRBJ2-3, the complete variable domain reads GAGVSQSPRYKVTKRGQDVTLRCDPISSHATLYWYQQALGQGPEFLTYFNYEAQPDKSGLPSDRFSAERPEGSISTLTIQRTEQRDSAMYRCASSLGTGSTDTQYFGPGTRLTVL.

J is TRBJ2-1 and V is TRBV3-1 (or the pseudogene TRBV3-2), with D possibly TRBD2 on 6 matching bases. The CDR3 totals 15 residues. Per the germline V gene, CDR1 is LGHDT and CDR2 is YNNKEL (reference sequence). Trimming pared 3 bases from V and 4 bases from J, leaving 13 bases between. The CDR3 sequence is CASSQRTGLYNEQFF. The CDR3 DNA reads TGTGCCAGCAGCCAGAGGACGGGACTTTACAATGAGCAGTTCTTC.

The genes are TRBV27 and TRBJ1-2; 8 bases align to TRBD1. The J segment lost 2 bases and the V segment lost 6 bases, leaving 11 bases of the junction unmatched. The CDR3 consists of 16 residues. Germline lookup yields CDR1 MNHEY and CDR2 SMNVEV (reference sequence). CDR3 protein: CASRTDRTGWNYGYTF. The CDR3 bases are TGTGCCAGCAGAACGGATCGGACAGGGTGGAACTATGGCTACACCTTC.

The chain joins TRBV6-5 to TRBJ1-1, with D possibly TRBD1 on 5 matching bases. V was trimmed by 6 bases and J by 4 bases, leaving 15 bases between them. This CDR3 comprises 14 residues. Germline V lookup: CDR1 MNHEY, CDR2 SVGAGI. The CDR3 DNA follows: TGTGCCAGCAGCCCGCGGGGGTGGACCACTGAAGCTTTCTTT. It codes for CASSPRGWTTEAFF.

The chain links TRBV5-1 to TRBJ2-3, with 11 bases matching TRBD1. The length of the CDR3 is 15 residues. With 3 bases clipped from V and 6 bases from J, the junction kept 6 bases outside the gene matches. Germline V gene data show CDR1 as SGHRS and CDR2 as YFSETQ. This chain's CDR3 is CASSSGTGGFDTQYF. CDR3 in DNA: TGCGCCAGCAGCTCCGGGACAGGGGGATTCGATACGCAGTATTTT.

CDR3 nucleotide sequence: TGCGCCAGCACCACAGGGGGGCTAAATGAGCAGTTCTTC. This sequence encodes CASTTGGLNEQFF. The V call is TRBV5-1, the J call TRBJ2-1; 8 bases are shared with TRBD1. Per germline, CDR1 SGHRS and CDR2 YFSETQ. The CDR3 contains 13 residues. The ends lost 6 bases at V and 7 bases at J; junction bases unmatched: 6.

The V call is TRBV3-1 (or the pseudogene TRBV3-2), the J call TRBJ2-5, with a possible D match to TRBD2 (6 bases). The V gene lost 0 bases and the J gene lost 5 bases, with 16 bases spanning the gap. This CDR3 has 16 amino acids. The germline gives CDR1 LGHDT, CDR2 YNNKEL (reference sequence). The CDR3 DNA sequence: TGTGCCAGCAGCCAAGATCCCAGCGGGCCTACGGAGACCCAGTACTTC. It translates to CASSQDPSGPTETQYF.

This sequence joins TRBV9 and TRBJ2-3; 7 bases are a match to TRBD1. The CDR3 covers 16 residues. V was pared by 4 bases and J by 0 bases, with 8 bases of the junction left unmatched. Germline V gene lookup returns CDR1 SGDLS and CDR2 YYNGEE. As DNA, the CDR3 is TGTGCCAGCAGCCCTGAGAACAGGGGTAGCACAGATACGCAGTATTTT. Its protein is CASSPENRGSTDTQYF.

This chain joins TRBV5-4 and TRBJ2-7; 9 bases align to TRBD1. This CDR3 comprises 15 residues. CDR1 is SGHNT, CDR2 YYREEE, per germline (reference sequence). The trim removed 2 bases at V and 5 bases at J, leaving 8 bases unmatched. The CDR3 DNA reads TGTGCCAGCAGCTTATGGGACAGGGTCCTCCACGAGCAGTACTTC. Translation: CASSLWDRVLHEQYF.

CDR3 nucleotide sequence: TGTGCCAGCAGTGAATTCAGGATTACGAACACTGAAGCTTTCTTT. It specifies CASSEFRITNTEAFF. The chain employs TRBV6-1 and TRBJ1-1; D is unclear. Germline V gene lookup returns CDR1 MNHNS and CDR2 SASEGT. V dropped 2 bases and J dropped 1 base, with 11 bases sitting between them. The CDR3 length is 15 residues.

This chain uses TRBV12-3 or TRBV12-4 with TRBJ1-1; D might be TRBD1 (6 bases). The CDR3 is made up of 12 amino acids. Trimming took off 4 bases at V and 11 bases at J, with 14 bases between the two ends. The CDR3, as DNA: TGTGCCAGCAGTTCAAACAGGGTTCGCGCTTTCTTT. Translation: CASSSNRVRAFF.

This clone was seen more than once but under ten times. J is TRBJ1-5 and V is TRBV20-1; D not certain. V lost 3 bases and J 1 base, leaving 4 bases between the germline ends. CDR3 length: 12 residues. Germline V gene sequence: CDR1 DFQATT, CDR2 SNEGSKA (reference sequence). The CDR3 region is CSASSSNQPQHF. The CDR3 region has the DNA TGCAGTGCTAGTAGCAGCAATCAGCCCCAGCATTTT.

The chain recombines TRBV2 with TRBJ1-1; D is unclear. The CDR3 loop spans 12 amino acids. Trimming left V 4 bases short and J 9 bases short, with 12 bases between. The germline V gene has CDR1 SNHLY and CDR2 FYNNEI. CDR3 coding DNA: TGTGCCAGCAGTGGGGAGTCCTTTCAAGCTTTCTTT. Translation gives CASSGESFQAFF.

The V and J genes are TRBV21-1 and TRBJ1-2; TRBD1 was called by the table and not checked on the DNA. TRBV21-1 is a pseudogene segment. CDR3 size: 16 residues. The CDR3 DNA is TGTGCCAGCAGCAACTACCTAGGGACAGGGAAACTTGGCTACACCTTC. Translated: CASSNYLGTGKLGYTF.

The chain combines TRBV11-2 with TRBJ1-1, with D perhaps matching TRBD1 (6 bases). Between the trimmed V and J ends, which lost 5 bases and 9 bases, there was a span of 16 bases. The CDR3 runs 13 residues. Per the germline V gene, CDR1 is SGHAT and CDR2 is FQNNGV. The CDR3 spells CASSNGQLSQAFF. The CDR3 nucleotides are TGTGCCAGCAGCAACGGACAGCTCTCCCAAGCTTTCTTT.

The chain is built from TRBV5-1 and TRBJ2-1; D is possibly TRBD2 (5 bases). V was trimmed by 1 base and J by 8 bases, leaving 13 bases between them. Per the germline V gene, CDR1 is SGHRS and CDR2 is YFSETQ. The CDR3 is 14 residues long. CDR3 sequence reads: CASSLKTTGYEQFF. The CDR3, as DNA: TGCGCCAGCAGCTTGAAGACTACGGGGTATGAGCAGTTCTTC. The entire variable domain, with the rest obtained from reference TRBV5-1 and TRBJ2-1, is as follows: KAGVTQTPRYLIKTRGQQVTLSCSPISGHRSVSWYQQTPGQGLQFLFEYFSETQRNKGNFPGRFSGRQFSNSRSEMNVSTLELGDSALYLCASSLKTTGYEQFFGPGTRLTVL.

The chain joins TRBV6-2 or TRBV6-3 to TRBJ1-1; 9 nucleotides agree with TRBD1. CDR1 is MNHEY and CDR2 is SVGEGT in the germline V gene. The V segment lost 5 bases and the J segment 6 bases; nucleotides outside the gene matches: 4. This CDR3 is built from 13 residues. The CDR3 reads CASSRDRVSEAFF. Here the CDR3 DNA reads TGTGCCAGCAGTCGGGACAGGGTCTCTGAAGCTTTCTTT.